This TCR beta chain was documented in a study of PD-1 blockade in classical Hodgkin lymphoma. Clones were sequenced by immunoSEQ multiplex PCR, and TCRdb holds only the in-frame ones, with some missing. Here the sample spans 13,000 to 15,000 clones, around 83% being singletons. Each patient's relapse followed autologous stem cell transplantation, and brentuximab vedotin exposure varied. Sample: peripheral blood mononuclear cells (PBMCs), taken before the second cycle of nivolumab. This clonotype was obtained from a human donor with classical Hodgkin lymphoma.

The CDR3 region has the DNA TGCGCCAGCAGCCTTAGCCAGAGAACTGGAAACACCATATATTTT. This codes for CASSLSQRTGNTIYF. The V and J genes are TRBV4-1 and TRBJ1-3; D call uncertain. This CDR3 contains 15 residues. V was shortened by 4 bases and J by 2 bases, with 12 bases between the two germline ends. Germline lookup yields CDR1 MGHRA and CDR2 YSYEKL.